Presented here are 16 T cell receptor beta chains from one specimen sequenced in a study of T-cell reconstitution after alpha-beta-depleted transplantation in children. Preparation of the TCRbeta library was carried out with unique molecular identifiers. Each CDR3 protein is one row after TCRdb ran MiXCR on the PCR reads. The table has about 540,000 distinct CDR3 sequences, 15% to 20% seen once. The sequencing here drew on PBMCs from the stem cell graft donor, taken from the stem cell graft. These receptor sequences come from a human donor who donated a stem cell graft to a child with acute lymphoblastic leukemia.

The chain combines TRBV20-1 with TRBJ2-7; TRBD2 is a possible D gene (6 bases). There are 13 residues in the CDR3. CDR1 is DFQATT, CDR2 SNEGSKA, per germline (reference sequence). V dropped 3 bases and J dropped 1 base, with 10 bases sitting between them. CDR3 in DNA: TGCAGTGCTAGGGCCGGGACTTCCTACGAGCAGTACTTC. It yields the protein CSARAGTSYEQYF.

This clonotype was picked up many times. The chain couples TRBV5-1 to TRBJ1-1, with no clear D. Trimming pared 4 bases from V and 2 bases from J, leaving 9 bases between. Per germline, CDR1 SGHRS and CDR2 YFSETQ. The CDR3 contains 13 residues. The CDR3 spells CASSERPNTEAFF. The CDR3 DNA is TGCGCCAGCAGCGAACGTCCTAACACTGAAGCTTTCTTT.

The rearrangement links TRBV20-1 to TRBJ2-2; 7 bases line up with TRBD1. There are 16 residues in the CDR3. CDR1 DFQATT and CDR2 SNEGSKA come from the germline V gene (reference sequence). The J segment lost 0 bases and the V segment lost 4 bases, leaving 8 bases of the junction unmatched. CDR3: CSAKRSGTANTGELFF. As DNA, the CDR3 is TGCAGTGCTAAAAGATCCGGGACAGCGAACACCGGGGAGCTGTTTTTT.

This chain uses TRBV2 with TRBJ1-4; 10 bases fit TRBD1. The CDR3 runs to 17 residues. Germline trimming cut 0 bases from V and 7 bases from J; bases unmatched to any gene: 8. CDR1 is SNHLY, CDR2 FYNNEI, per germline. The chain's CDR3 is CASSEAGTGVFGEKLFF. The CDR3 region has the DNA TGTGCCAGCAGTGAAGCCGGGACAGGGGTTTTCGGTGAAAAACTGTTTTTT.

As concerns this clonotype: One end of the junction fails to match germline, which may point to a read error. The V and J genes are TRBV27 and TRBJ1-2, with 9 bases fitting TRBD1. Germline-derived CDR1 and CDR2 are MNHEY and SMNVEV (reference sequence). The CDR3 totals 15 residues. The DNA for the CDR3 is TGTGCCAGCACTTTATCGGGGACAGGGATCTATGGCTACACCTTC. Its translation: CASTLSGTGIYGYTF.

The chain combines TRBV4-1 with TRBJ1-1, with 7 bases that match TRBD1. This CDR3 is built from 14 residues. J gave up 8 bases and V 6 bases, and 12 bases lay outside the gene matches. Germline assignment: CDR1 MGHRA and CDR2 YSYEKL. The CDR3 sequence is CASRHEQRTGEAFF. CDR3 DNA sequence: TGCGCCAGCAGACACGAACAAAGGACAGGCGAAGCTTTCTTT.

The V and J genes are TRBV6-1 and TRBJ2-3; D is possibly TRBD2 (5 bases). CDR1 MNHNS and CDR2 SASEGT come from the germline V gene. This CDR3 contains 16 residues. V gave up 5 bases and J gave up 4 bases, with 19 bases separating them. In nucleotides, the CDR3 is TGTGCCAGCAGTCCGAAGTCTATCCCCGGGGCAGATACGCAGTATTTT. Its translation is CASSPKSIPGADTQYF.

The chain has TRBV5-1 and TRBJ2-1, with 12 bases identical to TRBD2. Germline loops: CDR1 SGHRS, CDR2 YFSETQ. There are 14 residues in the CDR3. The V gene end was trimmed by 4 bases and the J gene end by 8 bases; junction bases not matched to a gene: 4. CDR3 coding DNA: TGCGCCAGCAGCGGCCGACTAGCGGGGGATGAGCAGTTCTTC. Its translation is CASSGRLAGDEQFF.

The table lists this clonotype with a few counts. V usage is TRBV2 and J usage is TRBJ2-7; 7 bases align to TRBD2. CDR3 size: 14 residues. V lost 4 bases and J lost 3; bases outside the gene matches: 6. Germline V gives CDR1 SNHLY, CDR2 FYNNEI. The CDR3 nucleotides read TGTGCCAGCAGTGGGGGGGGAATGGACTACGAGCAGTACTTC. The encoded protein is CASSGGGMDYEQYF.

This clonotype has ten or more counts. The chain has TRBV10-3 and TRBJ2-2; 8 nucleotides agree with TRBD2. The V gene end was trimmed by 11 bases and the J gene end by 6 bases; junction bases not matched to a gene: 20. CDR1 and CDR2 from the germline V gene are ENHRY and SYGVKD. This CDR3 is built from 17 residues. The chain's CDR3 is CAVRTSKGTTKSGELFF. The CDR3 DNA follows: TGTGCCGTCCGGACTAGCAAAGGGACGACGAAGTCCGGGGAGCTGTTTTTT.

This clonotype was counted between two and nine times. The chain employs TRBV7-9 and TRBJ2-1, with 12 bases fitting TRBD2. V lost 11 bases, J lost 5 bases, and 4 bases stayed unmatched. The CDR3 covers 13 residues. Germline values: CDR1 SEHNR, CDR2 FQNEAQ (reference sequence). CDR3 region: CAGGLAGNNEQFF. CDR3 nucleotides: TGTGCCGGGGGACTAGCGGGCAACAATGAGCAGTTCTTC.

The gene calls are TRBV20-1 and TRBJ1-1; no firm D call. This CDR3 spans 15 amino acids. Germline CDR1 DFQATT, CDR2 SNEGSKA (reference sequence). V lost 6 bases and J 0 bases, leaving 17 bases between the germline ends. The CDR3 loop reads CSARKQSIMNTEAFF. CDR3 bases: TGCAGTGCAAGAAAACAGAGTATCATGAACACTGAAGCTTTCTTT.

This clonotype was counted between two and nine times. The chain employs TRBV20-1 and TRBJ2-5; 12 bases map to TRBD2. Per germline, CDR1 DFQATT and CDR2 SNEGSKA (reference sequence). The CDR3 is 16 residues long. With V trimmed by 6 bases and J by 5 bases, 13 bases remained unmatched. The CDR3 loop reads CSARPGLAGLGETQYF. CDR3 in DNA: TGCAGTGCCAGACCGGGACTAGCGGGTCTAGGTGAGACCCAGTACTTC.

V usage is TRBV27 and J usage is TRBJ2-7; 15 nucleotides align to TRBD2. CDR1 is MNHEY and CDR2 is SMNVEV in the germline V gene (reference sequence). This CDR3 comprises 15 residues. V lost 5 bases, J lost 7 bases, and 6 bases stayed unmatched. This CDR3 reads CASSASGTSGREQYF. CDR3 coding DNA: TGTGCCAGCAGTGCCTCCGGGACTAGCGGGAGGGAGCAGTACTTC.

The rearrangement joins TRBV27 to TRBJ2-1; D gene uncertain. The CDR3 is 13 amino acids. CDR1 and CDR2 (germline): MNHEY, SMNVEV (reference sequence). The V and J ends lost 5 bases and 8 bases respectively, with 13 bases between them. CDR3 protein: CASSLGQWDEQFF. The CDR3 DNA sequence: TGTGCCAGCAGTCTCGGCCAGTGGGATGAGCAGTTCTTC.

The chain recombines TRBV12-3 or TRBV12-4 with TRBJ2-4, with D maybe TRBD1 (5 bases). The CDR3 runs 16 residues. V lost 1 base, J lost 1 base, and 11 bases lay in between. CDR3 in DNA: TGTGCCAGCAGTTTAGAGGGGTTCTCGGCCAAAAACATTCAGTACTTC. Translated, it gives CASSLEGFSAKNIQYF.